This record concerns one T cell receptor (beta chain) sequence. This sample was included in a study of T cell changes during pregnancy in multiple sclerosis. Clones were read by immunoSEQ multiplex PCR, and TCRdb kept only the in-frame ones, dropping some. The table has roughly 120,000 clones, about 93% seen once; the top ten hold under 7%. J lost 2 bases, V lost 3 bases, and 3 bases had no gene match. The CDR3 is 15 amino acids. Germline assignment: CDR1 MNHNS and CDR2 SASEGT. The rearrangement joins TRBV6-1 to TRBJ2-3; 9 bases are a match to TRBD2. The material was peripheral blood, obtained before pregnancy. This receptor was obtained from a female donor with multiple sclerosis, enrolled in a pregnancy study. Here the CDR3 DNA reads TGTGCCAGCAGTGAGCGGGAGGGCCCCACAGATACGCAGTATTTT. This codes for CASSEREGPTDTQYF.